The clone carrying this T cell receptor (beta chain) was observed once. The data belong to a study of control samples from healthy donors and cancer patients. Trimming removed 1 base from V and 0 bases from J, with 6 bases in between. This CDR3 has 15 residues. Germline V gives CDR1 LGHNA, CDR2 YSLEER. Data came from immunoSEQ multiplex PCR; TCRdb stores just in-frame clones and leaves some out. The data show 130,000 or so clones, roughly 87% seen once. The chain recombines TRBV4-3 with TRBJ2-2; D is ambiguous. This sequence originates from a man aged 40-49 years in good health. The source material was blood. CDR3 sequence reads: CASSQVSTNTGELFF. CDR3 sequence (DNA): TGCGCCAGCAGCCAAGTCAGTACGAACACCGGGGAGCTGTTTTTT.